The 16 T cell receptor beta chains below come from one sample, sequenced in a study of cytomegalovirus exposure and HLA in healthy donors. The PCR ran on 60 Vbeta and 13 Jbeta primers. Sequencing used immunoSEQ multiplex PCR; TCRdb keeps in-frame clones, though not all of them. This table has more than 65,000 clones, roughly 72% appearing once. The sequencing sample was made of PBMCs. The receptors were sampled from a woman in her 50s in good health and CMV-seropositive.

This clone was observed once. The chain recombines TRBV2 with TRBJ1-3; D not certain. The CDR3 runs 16 residues. Trimming took off 3 bases at V and 3 bases at J, with 15 bases between the two ends. CDR1 SNHLY and CDR2 FYNNEI come from the germline V gene. The CDR3 DNA reads as TGTGCCAGCAGTGACTCCCCCGGGGTCGGTGGAAACACCATATATTTT. This translates into CASSDSPGVGGNTIYF. Using reference TRBV2 and TRBJ1-3 for the parts outside the CDR3, the full variable domain is EPEVTQTPSHQVTQMGQEVILRCVPISNHLYFYWYRQILGQKVEFLVSFYNNEISEKSEIFDDQFSVERPDGSNFTLKIRSTKLEDSAMYFCASSDSPGVGGNTIYFGEGSWLTVV.

This clone was detected a few times. V usage is TRBV5-6 and J usage is TRBJ1-2; 7 bases match TRBD1. CDR1 is SGHDT and CDR2 is YYEEEE in the germline V gene. The CDR3 is made up of 14 amino acids. Trimming removed 4 bases from V and 3 bases from J; junction bases left unmatched: 6. The CDR3 DNA follows: TGTGCCAGCAGCCACGACAGGGATGACTATGGCTACACCTTC. Protein sequence: CASSHDRDDYGYTF.

The chain joins TRBV27 to TRBJ1-2; tentative D call: TRBD1 (5 bases). Germline V gene lookup returns CDR1 MNHEY and CDR2 SMNVEV (reference sequence). The V end was cut by 0 bases, the J end by 4 bases, with 12 bases between. The CDR3 extends over 15 amino acids. As DNA, the CDR3 is TGTGCCAGCAGTTTATCTGGGGGAGGCGGCTATGGCTACACCTTC. Translated: CASSLSGGGGYGYTF.

The chain carries TRBV28 and TRBJ2-6; the D gene is possibly TRBD1 (6 bases). V lost 6 bases and J 2 bases, leaving 11 bases between the germline ends. This CDR3 is 15 amino acids long. Germline V lookup: CDR1 MDHEN, CDR2 SYDVKM. DNA of the CDR3: TGTGCCAGCAGCCCCTACAGGGCTGGGGCCAACGTCCTGACTTTC. Its protein is CASSPYRAGANVLTF.

The rearrangement links TRBV30 to TRBJ2-3; possible D gene TRBD2, 6 bases. The CDR3 length is 13 residues. CDR1 is GTSNPN, CDR2 SVGIG, per germline (reference sequence). V was trimmed by 5 bases and J by 6 bases, leaving 15 bases between them. The CDR3 is CAWDHAGTDTQYF. In nucleotides, the CDR3 is TGTGCCTGGGATCACGCGGGAACGGATACGCAGTATTTT.

The chain links TRBV6-4 to TRBJ2-3, with D perhaps TRBD1 (7 bases). This CDR3 contains 14 residues. CDR1 and CDR2 (germline): MRHNA, SNTAGT. The V end lost 3 bases, the J end lost 7 bases, and 14 bases lay between the germline ends. CDR3 protein: CASSEEGGGNTQYF. CDR3 nucleotides: TGTGCCAGCAGTGAGGAAGGGGGCGGGAATACGCAGTATTTT.

The chain carries TRBV5-1 and TRBJ2-2; a weak D match, TRBD1 (6 bases). The germline V gene has CDR1 SGHRS and CDR2 YFSETQ. This CDR3 region has 15 residues. Deletions cut 1 base from V and 5 bases from J, with 12 bases between. CDR3 sequence: CASSLSQGRTGELFF. The CDR3 nucleotides are TGCGCCAGCAGCTTGAGTCAGGGGCGTACCGGGGAGCTGTTTTTT.

This chain links TRBV2 with TRBJ2-3; tentative D call: TRBD1 (6 bases). The CDR3 extends over 14 amino acids. V gave up 5 bases and J gave up 2 bases, with 11 bases separating them. Looked up from germline, CDR1 is SNHLY and CDR2 is FYNNEI. CDR3 protein: CASSHRDITDTQYF. The CDR3 DNA is TGTGCCAGCAGTCACCGGGACATCACAGATACGCAGTATTTT.

The chain couples TRBV27 to TRBJ2-1; 15 positions agree with TRBD2. The CDR3 contains 16 residues. The germline V gene encodes CDR1 MNHEY and CDR2 SMNVEV (reference sequence). V lost 8 bases and J lost 7; bases outside the gene matches: 9. The CDR3 loop is CASGAPGLAGGNEQFF. The CDR3 coding sequence is TGTGCCAGCGGTGCCCCCGGACTAGCGGGAGGGAATGAGCAGTTCTTC.

This chain uses TRBV7-2 with TRBJ2-2; possibly TRBD1 for D (6 bases). CDR1 is SGHTA, CDR2 FQGNSA, per germline. This CDR3 is 15 amino acids long. V was clipped by 8 bases and J by 5 bases, with 18 bases between them. The CDR3 coding sequence is TGTGCCAGCTTGGGAGAGTGGGGGCGTACCGGGGAGCTGTTTTTT. Amino acids: CASLGEWGRTGELFF.

This chain joins TRBV4-2 and TRBJ2-1; the match to TRBD2 covers 9 bases. The V and J ends lost 4 bases and 7 bases, in that order; junction bases with no gene match: 8. The CDR3 loop spans 15 amino acids. Germline CDR1 and CDR2: LGHNA and YNFKEQ. The CDR3, as DNA: TGTGCCAGCAGCCGGCGGGAGGGAGTGGGGAATGAGCAGTTCTTC. It yields the protein CASSRREGVGNEQFF.

The sample holds many counts of this clone. J is TRBJ2-4 and V is TRBV6-6; possibly TRBD1 for D (5 bases). Germline V gene data show CDR1 as MNHNY and CDR2 as SVGAGI (reference sequence). The CDR3 has 12 amino acids. V gave up 2 bases and J gave up 10 bases, with 9 bases separating them. The CDR3 sequence: CASSYNRIIQYF. CDR3 DNA sequence: TGTGCCAGCAGTTACAACAGGATTATTCAGTACTTC.

V and J are TRBV30 and TRBJ1-4, with a tentative D call TRBD1 (5 bases). The germline gives CDR1 GTSNPN, CDR2 SVGIG (reference sequence). The CDR3 spans 13 residues. The germline V and J ends were trimmed by 1 base and 7 bases, with 10 bases remaining between them. CDR3 loop: CAWSDGGGEKLFF. The CDR3 region has the DNA TGTGCCTGGAGTGACGGGGGAGGTGAAAAACTGTTTTTT.

The V gene is TRBV5-6, the J gene TRBJ2-1; 7 bases match TRBD2. Unmatched junction bases numbered 7, after V lost 0 bases and J lost 7 bases. Germline-derived CDR1 and CDR2 are SGHDT and YYEEEE. The CDR3 is made up of 15 amino acids. The CDR3 coding sequence is TGTGCCAGCAGCTTGGGAGCGGGGTTCCTTAATGAGCAGTTCTTC. Protein sequence: CASSLGAGFLNEQFF.

In DNA form, the CDR3 reads TGTGCCAGCAGTGACGGGAGTCCAAGCCCCACCGGGGAGCTGTTTTTT. Translating it yields CASSDGSPSPTGELFF. The genes are TRBV25-1 and TRBJ2-2, with D perhaps matching TRBD2 (6 bases). This CDR3 is built from 16 residues. Germline loops: CDR1 MGHDK, CDR2 SYGVNS. V lost 3 bases and J 4 bases, leaving 15 bases between the germline ends.

This clone has a handful of counts. The chain is built from TRBV5-6 and TRBJ1-2, with TRBD1 matching 7 bases. V lost 1 base and J lost 5; bases outside the gene matches: 2. This CDR3 spans 13 amino acids. CDR1 is SGHDT, CDR2 YYEEEE, per germline. The CDR3: CASSLIQGYGYTF. CDR3 in DNA: TGTGCCAGCAGCTTGATACAGGGGTATGGCTACACCTTC. The full variable domain, completed using reference TRBV5-6 and TRBJ1-2, is DAGVTQSPTHLIKTRGQQVTLRCSPKSGHDTVSWYQQALGQGPQFIFQYYEEEERQRGNFPDRFSGHQFPNYSSELNVNALLLGDSALYLCASSLIQGYGYTFGSGTRLTVV.